This entry concerns a single T cell receptor (beta chain). The immunoSEQ assay was v3. Generated by immunoSEQ multiplex PCR, the TCRdb table keeps only in-frame clones and is missing some. The data contain 50,000 to 60,000 clones, approximately 70% of them singletons. As to time point: pre-treatment sample, taken before nivolumab and TIL therapy. Most excised metastases sampled were pleural nodules or supraclavicular lymph nodes. Enrollment ran from 2017 to January 2020. The data were taken from a study of TIL therapy for anti-PD-1-resistant metastatic lung cancer. On the study more broadly: Median tumor PD-L1 proportion score was under 6.5%. A handful of tumors were EGFR-mutant and two were ALK-rearranged. Median tumor mutation burden was under 1.9 mutations per megabase.

Germline assignment: CDR1 GTSNPN and CDR2 SVGIG (reference sequence). The CDR3 loop spans 12 amino acids. The ends lost 2 bases at V and 8 bases at J; junction bases unmatched: 5. The specimen was tumor tissue, collected at baseline. The V and J genes are TRBV30 and TRBJ1-2; 7 bases line up with TRBD1. The sequence was obtained from a person between 25 and 80 years old with non-small cell lung cancer. The CDR3 reads CAWSPTGTGYTF. In DNA form, the CDR3 reads TGTGCCTGGAGTCCGACAGGGACAGGCTACACCTTC. Filled out from reference TRBV30 and TRBJ1-2, the complete variable domain reads SQTIHQWPATLVQPVGSPLSLECTVEGTSNPNLYWYRQAAGRGLQLLFYSVGIGQISSEVPQNLSASRPQDRQFILSSKKLLLSDSGFYLCAWSPTGTGYTFGSGTRLTVV.